Below are 4 T cell receptor beta chains sequenced from a single sample in a study of response to subunit inactivated influenza vaccine (dated by TCRdb to the late 2010s). Libraries were made using RT-PCR. The reads were generated on an Illumina HiSeq 2500. TCRdb reprocessed the public reads (quality trimming at Q25 with fastp, clone calling with MiXCR) and kept in-frame beta chains. Merged by CDR3 protein, the rows form single entries marked with the most common genes and DNA. The sample table lists 560,000 or so distinct CDR3 sequences, 7.5% to 8.5% of them with a count of one. The ten largest account for around 13% of the sample. This specimen consisted of PBMCs from blood, obtained approximately 25 months after vaccination. Receptors were obtained from a man in his fifties or sixties who received an inactivated influenza vaccine. Donor details come from another sample of the same person, matched by shared clones.

Note on this clonotype: This may be a read error: a much more frequent sequence differs by one nucleotide. The chain joins TRBV3-1 to TRBJ2-7, with D perhaps matching TRBD1 or TRBD2 (6 bases each). The CDR3 runs to 14 residues. Germline V gene lookup returns CDR1 LGHDT and CDR2 YNNKEL (reference sequence). Here the CDR3 reads CACSQVGGSYEQYF. The CDR3 bases are TGTGCCTGCAGCCAGGTAGGGGGGTCCTACGAGCAGTACTTC.

This chain joins TRBV12-3 or TRBV12-4 and TRBJ2-5; 10 bases map to TRBD2. The CDR3 sequence is 13 residues long. Losses at the gene ends were 2 bases for V and 9 bases for J; bases not matched to a gene: 3. The CDR3 region is CASSLQREGSQYF. DNA for the CDR3: TGTGCCAGCAGTTTACAGCGGGAGGGGTCCCAGTACTTC.

The V call is TRBV28, the J call TRBJ1-6, with D hard to call. V lost 4 bases, J lost 5 bases, and 12 bases lay in between. The length of the CDR3 is 15 residues. The germline V gene encodes CDR1 MDHEN and CDR2 SYDVKM. The chain's CDR3 is CASSSPGPDNSPLHF. As DNA, the CDR3 is TGTGCCAGCAGTTCTCCGGGCCCCGATAATTCACCCCTCCACTTT.

At least ten counts were recorded for this clonotype. Here the CDR3 reads CASSSGQGQRAQHF. The DNA of the CDR3 is TGTGCCAGCAGCTCTGGACAGGGACAAAGGGCCCAGCATTTT. The chain joins TRBV7-2 to TRBJ1-5; 8 bases are shared with TRBD1. The CDR3 sequence is 14 residues long. With 4 bases clipped from V and 11 bases from J, the junction kept 10 bases outside the gene matches. The germline CDR1 and CDR2 sequences are SGHTA and FQGNSA.